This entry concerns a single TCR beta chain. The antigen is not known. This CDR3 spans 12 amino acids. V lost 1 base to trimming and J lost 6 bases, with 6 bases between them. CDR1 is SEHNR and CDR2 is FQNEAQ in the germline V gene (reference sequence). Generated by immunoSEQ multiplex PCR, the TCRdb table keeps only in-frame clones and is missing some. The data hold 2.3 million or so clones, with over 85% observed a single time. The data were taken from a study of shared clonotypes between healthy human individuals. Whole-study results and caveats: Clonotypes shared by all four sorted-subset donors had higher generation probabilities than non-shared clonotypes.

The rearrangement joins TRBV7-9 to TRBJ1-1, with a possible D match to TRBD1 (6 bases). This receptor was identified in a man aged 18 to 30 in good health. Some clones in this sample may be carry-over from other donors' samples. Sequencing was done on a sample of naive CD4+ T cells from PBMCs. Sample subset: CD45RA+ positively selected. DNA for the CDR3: TGTGCCAGCAGCTTAGGACAGGCTGAAGCTTTCTTT. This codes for CASSLGQAEAFF.